This is a list of T cell receptor beta chains from one sample in a study of regulatory T cells in long-lasting Graves disease. TCRdb itself ran the multiplex PCR reads through MiXCR, one entry per CDR3 protein. The table shows a few hundred thousand distinct CDR3 sequences, with 21% occurring only once. Sequences were derived from peripheral blood mononuclear cells (PBMCs), sampled when the disease was refractory, from a patient treated with antithyroid drugs. The origin of the receptors is a female donor with Graves disease. The CDR3 runs from the conserved cysteine through the conserved F or W. The D gene is left open where the match is weak. Size is stated for part of the rows, as once, few or many counts, or as a class when the clone is expanded.

V	size	D	J	DNA	CDR3
TRBV5-1	few	.	TRBJ2-2	TGCGCCAGCAGCTCCCAGTCTCCTGGGACCGGGGAGCTGTTTTTT	CASSSQSPGTGELFF
TRBV2	many	TRBD1	TRBJ1-5	TGTGCCAGCAGTGAAGCGAGAAACAGGGGGTTTCAGCCCCAGCATTTT	CASSEARNRGFQPQHF
TRBV9	few	.	TRBJ2-7	TGTGCCAGCAGCCCCACCGGGATCGCCTACGAGCAGTACTTC	CASSPTGIAYEQYF
TRBV2	many	.	TRBJ1-1	TGTGCCAGCAGGGCTAACACTGAAGCTTTCTTT	CASRANTEAFF
TRBV2	many	.	TRBJ2-3	TGTGCCAGCAGTGCCCAGCGCCGGTCCACAGATACGCAGTATTTT	CASSAQRRSTDTQYF
TRBV12-3/TRBV12-4	many	.	TRBJ2-5	TGTGCCAGCAGCATCACTGGGGGCGCGGAGACCCAGTACTTC	CASSITGGAETQYF
TRBV28	.	TRBD2	TRBJ2-5	TGTGCCAGCAGTTTATCCCTAGCGGGAGGGCATAAGACCCAGTACTTC	CASSLSLAGGHKTQYF
TRBV6-1	few	TRBD2	TRBJ2-7	TGTGCCAGCAGTGAAGAGACTAGCGCCTACTACGAGCAGTACTTC	CASSEETSAYYEQYF
TRBV2	many	TRBD2	TRBJ2-2	TGTGCCAGCATTCTTCGGACTAGCGGGAGTCTGGGCGGGGAGCTGTTTTTT	CASILRTSGSLGGELFF
TRBV6-1	many	TRBD1	TRBJ1-6	TGTGCCAGCAGTCCCCGGGACAGGGGGAATTCACCCCTCCACTTT	CASSPRDRGNSPLHF
TRBV28	.	.	TRBJ1-5	TGTGCCATCCATGGAAACAATCAGCCCCAGCATTTT	CAIHGNNQPQHF
TRBV12-3/TRBV12-4	few	.	TRBJ2-1	TGTGCCAGCAGCCCCTCGGGGAGTCCTGAGCAGTTCTTC	CASSPSGSPEQFF
TRBV5-1	.	TRBD1	TRBJ2-5	TGCGCCAGCAGCTTGGGAGGGACAGGGAGGATCGGCGAGACCCAGTACTTC	CASSLGGTGRIGETQYF
TRBV5-1	few	.	TRBJ2-3	TGCGCCAGCAGCTTGGCCCGGACAGATACGCAGTATTTT	CASSLARTDTQYF
TRBV20-1	few	TRBD1	TRBJ1-5	TGCAGTGCTAGAGGGACAGGGGATCAGCCCCAGCATTTT	CSARGTGDQPQHF
TRBV20-1	few	TRBD2	TRBJ2-2	TGCAGTGCTAGACTAGCGGTTTTTCAAACCGGGGAGCTGTTTTTT	CSARLAVFQTGELFF
TRBV20-1	once	.	TRBJ2-2	TGCAGTTCGAAGACCGGGACACGCACCGAGGAGCTGTTTTTT	CSSKTGTRTEELFF
TRBV29-1	.	TRBD2	TRBJ2-5	TGCAGCGTTGAGACTAGCGGGAGGGCCGGGGAGACCCAGTACTTC	CSVETSGRAGETQYF
TRBV28	many	.	TRBJ1-1	TGTGCCAGCAGTTTTTGGGGGGCCGCTGAAGCTTTCTTT	CASSFWGAAEAFF
TRBV29-1	.	.	TRBJ2-7	TGCAGCGCCGCCGCCGAACAGCCCTACGAGCAGTACTTC	CSAAAEQPYEQYF
TRBV12-3/TRBV12-4	many	TRBD1	TRBJ2-7	TGTGCCAGCAGTTCTCCGGGACAGGCCCCCTACGAGCAGTACTTC	CASSSPGQAPYEQYF
TRBV5-1	.	.	TRBJ1-5	TGCGCCAGCTCCACCGGGGACACTAATCAGCCCCAGCATTTT	CASSTGDTNQPQHF
TRBV24-1	many	TRBD2	TRBJ2-7	TGTGCCACCAGTGACCAGGGACTAAAGAAGTACTTC	CATSDQGLKKYF
TRBV6-1	many	TRBD2	TRBJ2-7	TGTGCCAGCAGGGAGGTTTTGACTCGGGCTAGCGGACCCTTGGGACAGTACTTC	CASREVLTRASGPLGQYF
TRBV2	.	TRBD2	TRBJ2-3	TGTGCCAGCAGGGGGTTTCGGCTAGCGGGGTCCCCAGATACGCAGTATTTT	CASRGFRLAGSPDTQYF
TRBV30	few	.	TRBJ2-7	TGTGCCGGGGGGGCTGAATACGAGCAGTACTTC	CAGGAEYEQYF
TRBV25-1	few	.	TRBJ1-5	TGTGCCAGCAAAGGACCGTGGAATCAGCCCCAGCATTTT	CASKGPWNQPQHF
TRBV18	.	TRBD1	TRBJ1-1	TGTGCCAGCTGTCCGGACAGGGGAGACACTGAAGCTTTCTTT	CASCPDRGDTEAFF
TRBV19	many	TRBD1	TRBJ2-5	TGTGCCAGCAGCGACAGGGGAGAGACCCAGTACTTC	CASSDRGETQYF
TRBV29-1	many	TRBD1	TRBJ1-2	TGCTGCGTTCGGGACAGGGGGCCCTATGGCTACACCTTC	CCVRDRGPYGYTF
TRBV7-2	few	.	TRBJ1-5	TGTGCCAGCAGCTTAGTGCAGGGGCGAGATCAGCCCCAGCATTTT	CASSLVQGRDQPQHF
TRBV12-3/TRBV12-4	few	.	TRBJ2-1	TGTGCCAGCAGTTCGCCGGGGGAAAATGAGCAGTTCTTC	CASSSPGENEQFF
TRBV27	few	TRBD1	TRBJ1-1	TGTGCCAGCAGTTCCCTAGACAGGGACACTGAAGCTTTCTTT	CASSSLDRDTEAFF
TRBV3-1	.	.	TRBJ1-2	TGTGCCAGCAGCCAAGATCCAAAGACAGACGACAACTATGGCTACACCTTC	CASSQDPKTDDNYGYTF
TRBV2	many	.	TRBJ2-2	TGTGCCAGCAGTGTAGTGAACACCGGGGAGCTGTTTTTT	CASSVVNTGELFF
TRBV6-2/TRBV6-3	.	.	TRBJ1-5	TGTGCCAGCAGTTACATCTTCAGCCGCAATCAGCCCCAGCATTTT	CASSYIFSRNQPQHF
TRBV6-1	.	.	TRBJ2-7	TGTGCCAGCAGGGCCCCCGGGACGCCTGGCTACGAGCAGTACTTC	CASRAPGTPGYEQYF
TRBV28	.	TRBD2	TRBJ2-1	TGTGCCAGCAGTTTCCCCTCAGGACTAGCGGGAGCCAATGAGCAGTTCTTC	CASSFPSGLAGANEQFF
TRBV3-1	few	.	TRBJ2-7	TGTGCCAGCAGCCCGGAATCTGAGCCAGCCTACGAGCAGTACTTC	CASSPESEPAYEQYF
TRBV28	once	.	TRBJ2-2	.	CASSLKGLAQYFGAGTQTGELFF
TRBV20-1	.	.	TRBJ2-2	TGCAGTGCTAGAGTAGCTGGCGGGGAGCTGTTTTTT	CSARVAGGELFF
TRBV20-1	once	TRBD2	TRBJ2-1	TGCAGTGCTAGAGACCTAGCGGGGTCGAACAATGAGCAGTTCTTC	CSARDLAGSNNEQFF